This T cell receptor (beta chain) emerged from a study of blood T cell repertoires in COVID-19. Across the whole study: Donors in the United States, Italy and Spain gave samples during acute or convalescent COVID-19. The cDNA or gDNA used as material had been derived from T cells, B-cell-depleted T cells, or PBMCs.

Authors' methods: By means of reference gene primer amplification, nucleated cell counts were estimated. Sequenced by immunoSEQ multiplex PCR; TCRdb stores in-frame clones only, minus some. That table is the source of V, J and clone size, and D and trimming were worked out from the DNA. The table lists 130,000 to 150,000 clones, approximately 80% of them singletons, with around 10% in the top ten. The CDR3 runs 14 residues. The germline V gene encodes CDR1 SGHRS and CDR2 YFSETQ. With 1 base removed from V and 7 bases from J, the gap between germline ends came to 14 bases. The sequencing input was peripheral blood. The rearrangement uses TRBV5-1 and TRBJ1-2; TRBD1 might be the D (6 bases). The TCR sequence derives from a woman of 80 years or more in a cohort sampled during active or convalescent COVID-19. The CDR3 protein is CASSLLFRGSGYTF. DNA of the CDR3: TGCGCCAGCAGCTTGTTATTCAGGGGAAGTGGCTACACCTTC.